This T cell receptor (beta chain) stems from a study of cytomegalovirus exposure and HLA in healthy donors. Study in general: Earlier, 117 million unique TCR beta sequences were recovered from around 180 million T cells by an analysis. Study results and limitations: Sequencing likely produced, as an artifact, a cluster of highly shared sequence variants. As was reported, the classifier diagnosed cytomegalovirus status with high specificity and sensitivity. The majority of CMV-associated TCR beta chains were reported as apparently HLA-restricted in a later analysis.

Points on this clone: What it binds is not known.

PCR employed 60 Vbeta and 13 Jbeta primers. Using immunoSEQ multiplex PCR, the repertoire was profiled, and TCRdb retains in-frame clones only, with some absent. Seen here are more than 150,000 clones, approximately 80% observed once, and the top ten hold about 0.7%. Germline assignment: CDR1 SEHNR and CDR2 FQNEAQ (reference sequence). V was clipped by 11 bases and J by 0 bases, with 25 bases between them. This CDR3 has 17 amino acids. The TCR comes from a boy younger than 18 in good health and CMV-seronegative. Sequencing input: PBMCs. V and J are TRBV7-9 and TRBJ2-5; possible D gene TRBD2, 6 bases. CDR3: CAGGGFGGTTYQETQYF. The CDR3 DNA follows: TGTGCCGGGGGAGGATTTGGGGGGACGACGTACCAAGAGACCCAGTACTTC.